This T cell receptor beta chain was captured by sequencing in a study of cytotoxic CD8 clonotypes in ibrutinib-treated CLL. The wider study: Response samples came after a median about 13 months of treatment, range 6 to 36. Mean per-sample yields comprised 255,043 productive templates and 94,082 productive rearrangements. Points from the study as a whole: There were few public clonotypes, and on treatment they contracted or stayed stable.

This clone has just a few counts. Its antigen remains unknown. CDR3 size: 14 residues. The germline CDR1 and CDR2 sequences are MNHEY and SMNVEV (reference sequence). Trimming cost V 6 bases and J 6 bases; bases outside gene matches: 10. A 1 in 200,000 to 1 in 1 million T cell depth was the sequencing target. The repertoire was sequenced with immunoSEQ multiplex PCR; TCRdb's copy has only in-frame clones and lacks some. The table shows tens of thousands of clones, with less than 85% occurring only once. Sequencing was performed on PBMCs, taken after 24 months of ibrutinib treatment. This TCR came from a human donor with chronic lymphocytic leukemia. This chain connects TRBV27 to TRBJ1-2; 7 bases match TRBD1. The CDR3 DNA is TGTGCCAGCAGAAAAACCCTTACAGGGGATGGCTACACCTTC. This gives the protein CASRKTLTGDGYTF.